These 8 T cell receptor beta chains share one sample of origin, sequenced in a study of blood T cell repertoires in COVID-19. The method was immunoSEQ multiplex PCR; TCRdb's version includes in-frame clones alone and lacks a portion of them. The table includes fewer than 450,000 clones, 70% to 90% detected once. The sample taken for sequencing was peripheral blood. These receptors were obtained from a woman between 45 and 60 years old with COVID-19, enrolled during active disease.

The chain combines TRBV12-3 or TRBV12-4 with TRBJ1-1; a possible D gene is TRBD1 (5 bases). The length of the CDR3 is 13 residues. Trimming left V 8 bases short and J 4 bases short, with 14 bases between. Here the CDR3 DNA reads TGTGCCAGCGCCCCGCAGGGTTTCACTGAAGCTTTCTTT. Protein product: CASAPQGFTEAFF.

This clone is a singleton in its sample. The chain is built from TRBV5-1 and TRBJ2-3; 9 bases align to TRBD2. The germline V gene has CDR1 SGHRS and CDR2 YFSETQ. The CDR3 is 15 residues long. V shed 4 bases, J shed 4 bases, and the junction held 7 bases outside the gene matches. The CDR3 DNA is TGCGCCAGCAGCCCCAAGCGGGGGGCCCCAGATACGCAGTATTTT. Its translation is CASSPKRGAPDTQYF.

V usage is TRBV3-1 (or the pseudogene TRBV3-2) and J usage is TRBJ1-4; no clear D gene. Between the trimmed V and J ends, which lost 4 bases and 7 bases, there was a span of 16 bases. The germline V gene encodes CDR1 LGHDT and CDR2 YNNKEL (reference sequence). CDR3 length equals 15 residues. This chain's CDR3 is CASSPHARAGEKLFF. The DNA for the CDR3 is TGTGCCAGCAGCCCTCACGCACGGGCGGGTGAAAAACTGTTTTTT.

The CDR3 spells CASSPQQGSYNEQFF. CDR3 in DNA: TGTGCCAGCAGCCCTCAGCAGGGCTCCTACAATGAGCAGTTCTTC. The chain is built from TRBV5-4 and TRBJ2-1, with a weak D call TRBD1 (5 bases). The CDR3 is 15 amino acids. The V and J ends lost 4 bases and 0 bases respectively, with 11 bases between them. Germline values: CDR1 SGHNT, CDR2 YYREEE (reference sequence).

The rearrangement links TRBV19 to TRBJ1-1; D not resolved. CDR3 length equals 11 residues. Germline CDR1 reads LNHDA; CDR2 reads SQIVND (reference sequence). The V and J ends lost 10 bases and 7 bases respectively, with 13 bases between them. The CDR3 region is CANAGPLEAFF. The CDR3 coding sequence is TGTGCCAATGCGGGCCCCCTTGAAGCTTTCTTT.

CDR3 residues: CASSEGGAEQFF. Here the CDR3 DNA reads TGTGCCAGCAGTGAAGGTGGGGCTGAGCAGTTCTTC. The chain employs TRBV6-1 and TRBJ2-1, with D possibly being TRBD1 (5 bases). This CDR3 comprises 12 residues. V lost 1 base to trimming and J lost 9 bases, with 7 bases between them. CDR1 is MNHNS, CDR2 SASEGT, per germline.

The chain recombines TRBV12-3 or TRBV12-4 with TRBJ1-2; D is unclear. This CDR3 spans 11 amino acids. Trimming removed 3 bases at V and 4 bases at J, with 3 bases between. Written as DNA, the CDR3 is TGTGCCAGCAGTTTCTCCTATGGCTACACCTTC. Amino acids: CASSFSYGYTF.

This clone was detected only once. This chain uses TRBV6-5 with TRBJ1-5; D perhaps matches TRBD1 (5 bases). This CDR3 contains 14 residues. Trimming removed 6 bases at V and 2 bases at J, with 11 bases between. Germline CDR1 reads MNHEY; CDR2 reads SVGAGI. The chain's CDR3 is CASRGVGRNQPQHF. CDR3 nucleotides: TGTGCCAGCAGAGGAGTGGGGCGCAATCAGCCCCAGCATTTT.